Listed below are T cell receptor beta chains from one sample, sequenced in a study of cytomegalovirus exposure and HLA in healthy donors. The data were produced by immunoSEQ multiplex PCR, yet TCRdb's version contains in-frame clones alone and is incomplete. The sample holds approximately 140,000 clones, around 78% seen once. The material sequenced was PBMCs. The receptor source for this set is a woman between 18 and 29 years old in good health and CMV-seronegative. CDR3s include the opening cysteine and the closing phenylalanine or tryptophan. D genes are given only for firm matches. Expanded clones get a size class; other rows say once, few or many, or leave the size out.

v_call	j_call	d_call	clone_size	cdr3_aa	cdr3_nt
TRBV4-1	TRBJ2-5	TRBD2	-	CASSQDAGELQETQYF	TGCGCCAGCAGCCAAGATGCGGGAGAACTCCAAGAGACCCAGTACTTC
TRBV5-6	TRBJ1-2	-	-	CASSRSTDPVGHNYGYTF	TGTGCCAGCAGCAGAAGTACAGACCCAGTAGGTCACAACTATGGCTACACCTTC
TRBV6-1	TRBJ1-1	-	-	CASSEYNTEAFF	TGTGCCAGCAGTGAATATAACACTGAAGCTTTCTTT
TRBV27	TRBJ2-1	TRBD1	-	CASSLGQGNNEQFF	TGTGCCAGCAGTTTGGGACAGGGAAACAATGAGCAGTTCTTC
TRBV19	TRBJ1-5	-	few	CASSPEGRERGPQHF	TGTGCCAGTAGTCCTGAGGGGAGGGAGCGGGGGCCCCAGCATTTT
TRBV6-6	TRBJ1-2	TRBD1	once	CASSYSGTGTGHGYTF	TGTGCCAGCAGTTACTCGGGGACCGGGACAGGCCATGGCTACACCTTC
TRBV2	TRBJ2-7	-	-	CASGDRPRGGQYF	TGTGCCAGCGGTGACAGACCAAGAGGCGGGCAGTACTTC
TRBV5-1	TRBJ1-2	-	-	CASSLAGGTGYGYTF	TGCGCCAGCAGCTTGGCCGGGGGGACTGGCTATGGCTACACCTTC
TRBV14	TRBJ2-7	-	-	CASSQDWARNEQYF	TGTGCCAGCAGCCAAGATTGGGCCCGCAACGAGCAGTACTTC
TRBV2	TRBJ1-1	-	-	CASSEGHRGAEAFF	TGTGCCAGCAGTGAAGGACACCGGGGGGCCGAAGCTTTCTTT
TRBV29-1	TRBJ2-7	-	-	CSVSTQTGGSYEQYF	TGCAGCGTGAGTACCCAGACAGGAGGCTCCTACGAGCAGTACTTC
TRBV6-6	TRBJ2-3	TRBD2	-	CASSSSSGSSDTQYF	TGTGCCAGCAGTTCCTCTAGCGGGAGTTCAGATACGCAGTATTTT
TRBV7-8	TRBJ2-7	-	-	CASSLSYGRGYEQYF	TGTGCCAGCAGCTTATCTTATGGACGGGGCTACGAGCAGTACTTC
TRBV27	TRBJ2-1	-	once	CASRIARNNEQFF	TGTGCCAGCAGAATCGCTAGGAACAATGAGCAGTTCTTC
TRBV28	TRBJ2-7	TRBD2	few	CASAQGGTSDINEQYF	TGTGCCAGCGCCCAAGGTGGGACTAGCGATATCAACGAGCAGTACTTC
TRBV7-9	TRBJ2-7	TRBD2	-	CASSSELAGGVYEQYF	TGTGCCAGCAGCTCGGAACTAGCGGGAGGGGTCTACGAGCAGTACTTC
TRBV10-3	TRBJ1-1	TRBD1	-	CAILNPGGINTEAFF	TGTGCCATCTTGAATCCAGGGGGAATCAACACTGAAGCTTTCTTT
TRBV11-2	TRBJ2-7	-	-	CASSFVADPYEQYF	TGTGCCAGCAGCTTTGTAGCGGACCCCTACGAGCAGTACTTC
TRBV5-4	TRBJ2-3	-	-	CASSLGRASTDTQYF	TGTGCCAGCAGCTTGGGTCGTGCGAGCACAGATACGCAGTATTTT
TRBV6-1	TRBJ2-1	TRBD2	-	CASREGAGGYNEQFF	TGTGCCAGCCGTGAAGGGGCGGGAGGGTACAATGAGCAGTTCTTC
TRBV6-5	TRBJ2-7	TRBD1	-	CASSYYGQGARYF	TGTGCCAGCAGTTACTACGGACAGGGAGCTAGGTACTTC
TRBV30	TRBJ2-7	TRBD2	-	CAWTRNHPSGYEQYF	TGTGCCTGGACCCGGAATCACCCTAGCGGCTACGAGCAGTACTTC
TRBV11-3	TRBJ2-7	-	-	CASSLDHGDYEQYF	TGTGCCAGCAGCTTAGATCACGGGGACTACGAGCAGTACTTC
TRBV7-2	TRBJ2-1	-	-	CASSLQVYNEQFF	TGTGCCAGCAGCCTCCAGGTTTACAATGAGCAGTTCTTC
TRBV25-1	TRBJ2-5	TRBD1	-	CASSPLGQGGQETQYF	TGTGCCAGCAGCCCCCTTGGACAGGGGGGTCAAGAGACCCAGTACTTC
TRBV4-1	TRBJ1-2	-	-	CASSQDSTGTWGYTF	TGCGCCAGCAGCCAAGATTCAACAGGAACTTGGGGCTACACCTTC
TRBV7-2	TRBJ2-7	-	-	CASSLSGLQYEQYF	TGTGCCAGCAGCTTATCGGGACTCCAATACGAGCAGTACTTC
TRBV30	TRBJ1-1	-	-	CAWSQGWTEAFF	TGTGCCTGGAGTCAGGGATGGACTGAAGCTTTCTTT
TRBV5-4	TRBJ1-1	TRBD1	-	CASSLPGQGWTEAFF	TGTGCCAGCAGCTTGCCGGGACAGGGATGGACTGAAGCTTTCTTT
TRBV5-6	TRBJ2-2	-	-	CASSFQQGAGELFF	TGTGCCAGCAGCTTCCAACAGGGCGCCGGGGAGCTGTTTTTT
TRBV15	TRBJ2-3	-	-	CATSRDPAAGKNTDTQYF	TGTGCCACCAGCAGAGATCCGGCGGCTGGAAAAAACACAGATACGCAGTATTTT
TRBV5-6	TRBJ2-7	-	-	CASSLATGQLTYEQYF	TGTGCCAGCAGCTTGGCCACGGGACAACTCACCTACGAGCAGTACTTC
TRBV15	TRBJ1-2	TRBD1	-	CATSRGSGTGINYGYTF	TGTGCCACCAGCAGAGGTAGTGGGACAGGGATAAACTATGGCTACACCTTC
TRBV6-6	TRBJ1-2	TRBD1	-	CASSSHNDDRGLGYTF	TGTGCCAGCAGTTCCCACAACGACGACAGGGGGCTGGGCTACACCTTC
TRBV29-1	TRBJ2-7	-	-	CSVAQGPGPYEQYF	TGCAGCGTTGCACAGGGACCCGGGCCCTACGAGCAGTACTTC
TRBV12-5	TRBJ1-1	-	-	CASGLGDYTEAFF	TGTGCTAGTGGTTTGGGCGATTACACTGAAGCTTTCTTT
TRBV19	TRBJ1-1	-	-	CASSRGVYGTEAFF	TGTGCCAGTAGTAGGGGAGTTTATGGGACTGAAGCTTTCTTT
TRBV5-1	TRBJ2-7	TRBD2	-	CASSPLGDGGEQYF	TGCGCCAGCAGCCCCTTGGGGGACGGGGGGGAGCAGTACTTC
TRBV2	TRBJ2-4	TRBD2	-	CASRAGTSGRDIQYF	TGTGCCAGCAGGGCCGGGACTAGCGGTCGGGACATTCAGTACTTC
TRBV11-3	TRBJ1-3	-	-	CASSQKPGNTIYF	TGTGCCAGCAGCCAAAAGCCTGGAAACACCATATATTTT
TRBV5-1	TRBJ2-2	-	-	CASSLALDSNTGELFF	TGCGCCAGCAGCTTGGCTCTCGACTCGAACACCGGGGAGCTGTTTTTT
TRBV30	TRBJ1-3	-	-	CAWSRGSGNTIYF	TGTGCCTGGAGTCGAGGCTCTGGAAACACCATATATTTT
TRBV5-1	TRBJ1-2	-	-	CASSTRGDYRSGYGYTF	TGCGCCAGCAGCACCCGGGGGGATTACAGGAGCGGCTATGGCTACACCTTC
TRBV5-4	TRBJ2-5	TRBD2	-	CASSSELAGVERETQYF	TGTGCCAGCAGCTCGGAGTTAGCGGGAGTTGAACGAGAGACCCAGTACTTC
TRBV27	TRBJ1-1	-	-	CASRSTGMNTEAFF	TGTGCCAGCAGAAGTACAGGGATGAACACTGAAGCTTTCTTT
TRBV15	TRBJ1-2	-	-	CATSREGGVGYTF	TGTGCCACCAGCAGAGAGGGCGGGGTTGGCTACACCTTC
TRBV20-1	TRBJ1-1	-	-	CSASLDTEAFF	TGCAGTGCTAGTTTAGACACTGAAGCTTTCTTT
TRBV6-5	TRBJ1-1	-	-	CASSRTGQGTEAFF	TGTGCCAGCAGTCGAACAGGGCAGGGCACTGAAGCTTTCTTT
TRBV5-4	TRBJ2-1	TRBD2	-	CASSLAGEMGEQFF	TGTGCCAGCAGCTTAGCGGGAGAAATGGGTGAGCAGTTCTTC
TRBV7-9	TRBJ1-1	TRBD1	-	CASSLETGITEAFF	TGTGCCAGCAGCTTAGAGACAGGGATCACTGAAGCTTTCTTT
TRBV5-1	TRBJ2-7	-	-	CASSLSPGADYEQYF	TGCGCCAGCAGCTTGTCCCCAGGGGCGGACTACGAGCAGTACTTC
TRBV6-1	TRBJ1-5	-	-	CASKSRINQPQHF	TGTGCCAGCAAAAGCAGGATCAATCAGCCCCAGCATTTT
TRBV7-6	TRBJ2-1	-	few	CASSSPISDEQFF	TGTGCCAGCAGCTCGCCGATCTCGGATGAGCAGTTCTTC
TRBV10-2	TRBJ1-2	-	few	CASSDAVDNYGYTF	TGCGCCAGCAGTGATGCGGTTGATAACTATGGCTACACCTTC
TRBV6-1	TRBJ2-7	TRBD2	-	CVAGGGGGSYEQYF	TGTGTGGCGGGGGGAGGCGGTGGTTCCTACGAGCAGTACTTC
TRBV5-1	TRBJ1-5	TRBD1	-	CASSPWTGSNQPQHF	TGCGCCAGCAGCCCATGGACAGGGAGCAATCAGCCCCAGCATTTT
TRBV25-1	TRBJ1-2	-	-	CASSEGRDVYGYTF	TGTGCCAGCAGTGAAGGGAGGGACGTCTATGGCTACACCTTC